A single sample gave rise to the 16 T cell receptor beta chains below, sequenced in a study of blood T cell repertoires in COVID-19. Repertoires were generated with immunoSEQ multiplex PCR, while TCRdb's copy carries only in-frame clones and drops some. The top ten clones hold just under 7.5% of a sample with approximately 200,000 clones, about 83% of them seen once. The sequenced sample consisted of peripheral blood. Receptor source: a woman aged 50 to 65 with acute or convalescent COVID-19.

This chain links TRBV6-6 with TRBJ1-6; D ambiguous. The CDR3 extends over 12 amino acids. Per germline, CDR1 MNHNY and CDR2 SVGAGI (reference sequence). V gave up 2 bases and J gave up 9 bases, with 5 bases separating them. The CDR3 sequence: CASSYGPSPLHF. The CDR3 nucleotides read TGTGCCAGCAGTTACGGGCCTTCACCCCTCCACTTT.

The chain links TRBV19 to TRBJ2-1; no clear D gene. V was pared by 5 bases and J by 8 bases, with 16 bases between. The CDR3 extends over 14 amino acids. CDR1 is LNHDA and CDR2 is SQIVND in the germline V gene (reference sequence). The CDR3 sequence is CASSPPRSFDEQFF. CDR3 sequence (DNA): TGTGCCAGTAGTCCCCCGCGGTCGTTCGATGAGCAGTTCTTC.

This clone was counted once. The CDR3 is CASSPKGQDTEAFF. The CDR3 nucleotides read TGTGCCAGCAGCCCGAAGGGGCAGGACACTGAAGCTTTCTTT. The rearrangement joins TRBV6-5 to TRBJ1-1, with D tentatively TRBD1 (5 bases). V lost 6 bases and J 3 bases, leaving 14 bases between the germline ends. CDR3 size: 14 residues. Germline V gene data show CDR1 as MNHEY and CDR2 as SVGAGI.

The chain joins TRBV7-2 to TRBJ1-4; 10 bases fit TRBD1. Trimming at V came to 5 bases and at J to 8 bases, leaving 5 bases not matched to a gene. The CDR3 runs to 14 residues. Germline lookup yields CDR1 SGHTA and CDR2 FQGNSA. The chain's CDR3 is CASSQTGGFEKLFF. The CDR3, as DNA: TGTGCCAGCAGCCAGACAGGGGGCTTCGAAAAACTGTTTTTT.

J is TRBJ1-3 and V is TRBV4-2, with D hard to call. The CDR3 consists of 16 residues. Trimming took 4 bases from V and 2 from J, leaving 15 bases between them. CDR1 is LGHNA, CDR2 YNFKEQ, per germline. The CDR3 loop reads CASSPLGGEPGNTIYF. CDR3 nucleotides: TGTGCCAGCAGCCCACTCGGCGGGGAGCCTGGAAACACCATATATTTT.

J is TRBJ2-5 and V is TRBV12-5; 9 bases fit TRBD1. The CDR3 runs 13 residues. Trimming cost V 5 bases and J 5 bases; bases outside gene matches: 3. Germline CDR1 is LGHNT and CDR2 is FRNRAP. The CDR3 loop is CASGPDRGETQYF. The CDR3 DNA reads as TGTGCTAGTGGTCCCGACAGGGGGGAGACCCAGTACTTC.

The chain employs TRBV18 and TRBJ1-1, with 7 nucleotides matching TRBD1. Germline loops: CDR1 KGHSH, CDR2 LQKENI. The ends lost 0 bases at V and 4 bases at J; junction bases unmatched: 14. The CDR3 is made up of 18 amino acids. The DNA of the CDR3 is TGTGCCAGCTCACCACCAATGTCAGGGGGGCTAGGAGGCACTGAAGCTTTCTTT. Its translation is CASSPPMSGGLGGTEAFF.

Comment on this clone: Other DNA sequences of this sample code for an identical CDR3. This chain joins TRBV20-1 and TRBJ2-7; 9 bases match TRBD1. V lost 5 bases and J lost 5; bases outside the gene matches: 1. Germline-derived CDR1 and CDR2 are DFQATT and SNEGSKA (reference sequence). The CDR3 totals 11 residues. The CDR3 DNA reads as TGCAGTGCTCGACAGGGGGACGAGCAGTACTTC. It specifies CSARQGDEQYF.

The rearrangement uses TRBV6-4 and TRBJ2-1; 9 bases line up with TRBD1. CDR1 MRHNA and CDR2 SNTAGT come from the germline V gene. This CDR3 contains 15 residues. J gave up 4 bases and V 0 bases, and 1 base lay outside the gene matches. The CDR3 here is CASSDSTGGYNEQFF. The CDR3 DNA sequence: TGTGCCAGCAGTGACTCGACAGGGGGATACAATGAGCAGTTCTTC.

The CDR3 is CASSGLGQDRGGYTF. CDR3 DNA: TGCGCCAGCAGCGGACTAGGCCAAGACAGGGGAGGCTACACCTTC. This chain joins TRBV5-1 and TRBJ1-2; 8 nucleotides match TRBD1. The CDR3 covers 15 residues. Germline CDR1 SGHRS, CDR2 YFSETQ. The V and J ends lost 4 bases and 8 bases, in that order; junction bases with no gene match: 13.

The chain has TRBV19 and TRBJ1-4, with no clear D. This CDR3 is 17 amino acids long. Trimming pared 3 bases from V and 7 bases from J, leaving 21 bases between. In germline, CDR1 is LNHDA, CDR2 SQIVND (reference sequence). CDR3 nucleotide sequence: TGTGCCAGTAGTATCCTCCTCAGCCTACTAAACGGTGAAAAACTGTTTTTT. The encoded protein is CASSILLSLLNGEKLFF.

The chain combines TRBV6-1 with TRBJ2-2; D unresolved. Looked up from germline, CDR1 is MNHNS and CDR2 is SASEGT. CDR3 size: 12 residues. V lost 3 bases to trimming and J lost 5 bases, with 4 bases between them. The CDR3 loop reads CASSESTGELFF. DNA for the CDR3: TGTGCCAGCAGTGAGAGTACCGGGGAGCTGTTTTTT.

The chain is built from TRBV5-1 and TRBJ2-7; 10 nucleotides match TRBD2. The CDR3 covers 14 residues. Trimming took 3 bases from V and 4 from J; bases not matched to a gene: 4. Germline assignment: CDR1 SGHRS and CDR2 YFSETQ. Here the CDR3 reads CASSWASGSYEQYF. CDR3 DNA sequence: TGCGCCAGCAGCTGGGCTAGCGGGAGTTACGAGCAGTACTTC.

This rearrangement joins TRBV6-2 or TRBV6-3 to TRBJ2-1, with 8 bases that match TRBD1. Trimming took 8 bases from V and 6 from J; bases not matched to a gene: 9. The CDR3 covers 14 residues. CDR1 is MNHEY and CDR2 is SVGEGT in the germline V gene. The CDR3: CASGRDRSANEQFF. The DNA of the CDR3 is TGTGCCAGCGGCCGGGACAGGTCCGCCAATGAGCAGTTCTTC.

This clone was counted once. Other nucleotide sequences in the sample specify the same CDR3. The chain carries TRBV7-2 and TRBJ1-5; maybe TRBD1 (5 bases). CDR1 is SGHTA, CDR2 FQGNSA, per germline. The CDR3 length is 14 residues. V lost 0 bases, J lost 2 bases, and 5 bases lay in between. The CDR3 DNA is TGTGCCAGCAGCTTAGCAGGGGGCAATCAGCCCCAGCATTTT. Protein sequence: CASSLAGGNQPQHF.

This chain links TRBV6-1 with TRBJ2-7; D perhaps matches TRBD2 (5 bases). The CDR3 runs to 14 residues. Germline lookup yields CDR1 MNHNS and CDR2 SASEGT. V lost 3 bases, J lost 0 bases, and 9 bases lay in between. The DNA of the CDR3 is TGTGCCAGCAGTGACGGGAAAAGCTCCTACGAGCAGTACTTC. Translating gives CASSDGKSSYEQYF.